This entry features one TCR beta chain sequence. Its antigen is still unknown. Trimming cost V 3 bases and J 5 bases, with 8 bases left between them. This CDR3 region has 13 residues. This specimen comes from a study of post-analysis software for immune sequencing data. Overall study: Progressive-relapsing, secondary progressive and relapsing-remitting multiple sclerosis were among the disease courses included. Study-wide findings and caveats: Under F measure analysis, samples from one preparation batch co-clustered strongly. Higher frequency in patients than in controls was seen for roughly five TRBV segments, with TRBV5-6, TRBV5-1 and TRBV20-1 among them. Normalized Chao1 diversity was significantly lower in multiple sclerosis patients than in controls.

The library was made from cDNA and included unique molecular identifiers. Input of 1 to 10 million T cells yielded a few hundred thousand cDNA molecules. One entry per CDR3 protein results from TCRdb running MiXCR on the PCR reads. The data hold roughly 650,000 distinct CDR3 sequences, with approximately 60% observed a single time. The chain is built from TRBV12-3 or TRBV12-4 and TRBJ2-1; D possibly corresponds to TRBD1 (5 bases). The specimen sequenced was blood. This receptor was obtained from a girl aged 2-15 years with multiple sclerosis. CDR3 residues: CASSFDSNNEQFF. The CDR3 bases are TGTGCCAGCAGTTTTGACAGCAACAATGAGCAGTTCTTC.